This T cell receptor (beta chain) is from a study of blood T cell repertoires in COVID-19. Study summary: Researchers got acute and convalescent COVID-19 samples from the United States, Italy and Spain. PBMCs, B-cell-depleted T cells, or T cells were the source of the cDNA or gDNA that made up the material.

The repertoire was sequenced with immunoSEQ multiplex PCR; TCRdb's copy has only in-frame clones and lacks some. The sample gives approximately 50,000 clones, about 85% of which show up once; approximately 6.4% is in the top ten. The CDR3 spans 13 residues. Trimming took 6 bases from V and 4 from J, leaving 10 bases between them. Sequenced material: peripheral blood. The clonotype originates from a man aged 60 to 69 with acute or convalescent COVID-19. The chain combines TRBV12-3 or TRBV12-4 with TRBJ2-1; D is possibly TRBD1 (6 bases). CDR3 nucleotide sequence: TGTGCCAGCAGGCTACAGGGTTACAATGAGCAGTTCTTC. Protein: CASRLQGYNEQFF.